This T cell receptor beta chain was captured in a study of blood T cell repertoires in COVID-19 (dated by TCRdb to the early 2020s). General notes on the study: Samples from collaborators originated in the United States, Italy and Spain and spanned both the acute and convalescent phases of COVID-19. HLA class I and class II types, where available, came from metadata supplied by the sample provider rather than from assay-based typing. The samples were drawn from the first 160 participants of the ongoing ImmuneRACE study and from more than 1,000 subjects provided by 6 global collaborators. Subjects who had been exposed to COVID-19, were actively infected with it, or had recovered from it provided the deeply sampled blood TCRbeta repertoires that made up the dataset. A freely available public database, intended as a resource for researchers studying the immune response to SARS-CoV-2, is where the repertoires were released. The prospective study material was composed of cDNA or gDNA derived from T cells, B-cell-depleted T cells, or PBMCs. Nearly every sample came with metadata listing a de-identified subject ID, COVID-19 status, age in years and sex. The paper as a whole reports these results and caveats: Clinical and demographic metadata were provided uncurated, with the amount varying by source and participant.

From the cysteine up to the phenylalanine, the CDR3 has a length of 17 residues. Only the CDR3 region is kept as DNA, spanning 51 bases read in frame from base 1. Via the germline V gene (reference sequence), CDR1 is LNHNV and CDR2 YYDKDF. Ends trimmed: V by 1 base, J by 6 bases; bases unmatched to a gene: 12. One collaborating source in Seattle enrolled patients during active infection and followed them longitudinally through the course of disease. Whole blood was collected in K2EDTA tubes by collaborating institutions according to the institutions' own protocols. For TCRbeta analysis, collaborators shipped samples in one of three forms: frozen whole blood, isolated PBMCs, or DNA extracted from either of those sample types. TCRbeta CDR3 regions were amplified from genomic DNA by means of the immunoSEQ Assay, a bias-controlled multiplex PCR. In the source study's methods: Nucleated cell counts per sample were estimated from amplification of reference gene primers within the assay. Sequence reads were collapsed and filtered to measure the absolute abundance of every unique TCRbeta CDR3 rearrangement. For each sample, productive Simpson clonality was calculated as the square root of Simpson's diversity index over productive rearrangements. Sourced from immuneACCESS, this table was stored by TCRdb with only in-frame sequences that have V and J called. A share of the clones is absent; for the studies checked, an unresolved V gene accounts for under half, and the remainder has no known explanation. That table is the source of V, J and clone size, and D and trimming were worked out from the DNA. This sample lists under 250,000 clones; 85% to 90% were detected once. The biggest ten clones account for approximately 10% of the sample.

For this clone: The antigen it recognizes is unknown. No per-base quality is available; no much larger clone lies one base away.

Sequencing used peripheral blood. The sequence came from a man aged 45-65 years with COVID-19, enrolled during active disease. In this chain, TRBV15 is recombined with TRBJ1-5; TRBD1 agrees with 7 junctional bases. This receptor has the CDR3 CATSRGQGTAPSQPQHF. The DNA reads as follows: TGTGCCACCAGCAGAGGTCAGGGGACAGCTCCGAGTCAGCCCCAGCATTTT. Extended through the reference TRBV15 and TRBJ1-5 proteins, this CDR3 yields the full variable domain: DAMVIQNPRYQVTQFGKPVTLSCSQTLNHNVMYWYQQKSSQAPKLLFHYYDKDFNNEADTPDNFQSRRPNTSFCFLDIRSPGLGDTAMYLCATSRGQGTAPSQPQHFGDGTRLSIL.